These 29 T cell receptor beta chains were sequenced from one sample in a study of breast tumors, draining lymph nodes, adjacent tissues. In TCRdb, the multiplex PCR reads were re-called with MiXCR into one record per CDR3 protein. The table lists tens of thousands of distinct CDR3 sequences, approximately 31% of them singletons. Breast cancer patients provided tissue from their axillary draining lymph nodes. The specimen sequenced was axillary lymph node tissue. Every receptor here comes from a female donor with breast cancer. Some clones in this sample may be carry-over from other donors' samples.

This clonotype was found many times. The chain recombines TRBV6-6 with TRBJ2-7, with TRBD1 identical over 12 bases. Germline V gene sequence: CDR1 MNHNY, CDR2 SVGAGI (reference sequence). J was trimmed by 6 bases and V by 5 bases; bases with no gene match: 8. The CDR3 contains 15 residues. In DNA form, the CDR3 reads TGTGCCAGCAGTCCCAGGGACAGGGGGCGGGGCGAGCAGTACTTC. Amino acids: CASSPRDRGRGEQYF.

Ten or more counts support this clonotype. The V and J genes are TRBV24-1 and TRBJ2-1, with 8 bases matching TRBD2. In germline, CDR1 is KGHDR, CDR2 SFDVKD. V trimming: 9 bases; J trimming: 1 base; junction bases outside the gene matches: 4. This CDR3 has 14 amino acids. Here the CDR3 reads CATQGTSSYNEQFF. CDR3 nucleotides: TGTGCCACCCAAGGGACTAGTTCCTACAATGAGCAGTTCTTC.

This clonotype was detected many times. This rearrangement joins TRBV10-3 to TRBJ2-7; D call uncertain. The CDR3 loop spans 14 amino acids. From germline, CDR1 is ENHRY and CDR2 SYGVKD. V gave up 2 bases and J gave up 2 bases, with 10 bases separating them. The CDR3 protein is CAISEASTPYEQYF. The CDR3 nucleotides are TGTGCCATCAGTGAGGCATCCACCCCCTACGAGCAGTACTTC.

This clonotype was detected only once. V gene TRBV7-8 combines with J gene TRBJ2-7; possibly TRBD1 for D (7 bases). The CDR3 is made up of 14 amino acids. The germline V and J ends were trimmed by 2 bases and 3 bases, with 11 bases remaining between them. CDR1 is SGHVS and CDR2 is FQNEAQ in the germline V gene. The CDR3 region has the DNA TGTGCCAGCAGCTTAAGACAGGGACTCTACGAGCAGTACTTC. Its translation is CASSLRQGLYEQYF.

The chain links TRBV5-1 to TRBJ1-6; TRBD1 matches 7 bases. Germline CDR1 SGHRS, CDR2 YFSETQ. V dropped 0 bases and J dropped 9; count of bases not matched to a gene: 9. The CDR3 length is 16 residues. The chain's CDR3 is CASSLVDRMFGSPLHF. In nucleotides, the CDR3 is TGCGCCAGCAGCTTGGTGGACAGGATGTTCGGTTCACCCCTCCACTTT.

This chain links TRBV19 with TRBJ2-7; 11 bases match TRBD1. The CDR3 runs to 16 residues. The germline CDR1 and CDR2 sequences are LNHDA and SQIVND (reference sequence). V was clipped by 6 bases and J by 3 bases; unmatched bases: 10. This chain's CDR3 is CASSGPGQGVCYEQYF. The CDR3 bases are TGTGCCAGTAGCGGACCGGGACAGGGGGTATGCTACGAGCAGTACTTC.

In its sample, this clonotype was seen a few times. Here the CDR3 reads CASRPSGHLNTEAFF. In DNA form, the CDR3 reads TGTGCCAGCAGACCCTCGGGGCACCTGAACACTGAAGCTTTCTTT. The gene calls are TRBV3-1 and TRBJ1-1, with a possible D match to TRBD1 (5 bases). Germline V gives CDR1 LGHDT, CDR2 YNNKEL (reference sequence). The CDR3 runs 15 residues. The V end was cut by 6 bases, the J end by 0 bases, with 14 bases between.

This clonotype appeared many times. The V call is TRBV19, the J call TRBJ1-3, with TRBD1 as a possible D gene (6 bases). There are 18 residues in the CDR3. Germline-derived CDR1 and CDR2 are LNHDA and SQIVND (reference sequence). With 5 bases removed from V and 0 bases from J, the gap between germline ends came to 20 bases. CDR3 DNA sequence: TGTGCCAGTAGTCCGACAGGTATGGGAGGCCTCTCTGGAAACACCATATATTTT. Protein: CASSPTGMGGLSGNTIYF.

This clonotype was seen at least ten times. This sequence joins TRBV20-1 and TRBJ1-1, with 10 bases matching TRBD1. Unmatched junction bases numbered 7, after V lost 2 bases and J lost 7 bases. Germline V lookup: CDR1 DFQATT, CDR2 SNEGSKA (reference sequence). The CDR3 consists of 14 residues. In DNA form, the CDR3 reads TGCAGTGCTAGAACCTCGGGACAGGGGTTTGAAGCTTTCTTT. It translates to CSARTSGQGFEAFF.

This clonotype was picked up a small number of times. The chain combines TRBV5-1 with TRBJ2-7, with D unresolved. The ends were cut back, 1 base at V and 0 bases at J, with 14 bases in the middle. Germline CDR1 and CDR2: SGHRS and YFSETQ. The CDR3 totals 16 residues. The DNA for the CDR3 is TGCGCCAGCAGCTTGCTACGGGCTGACCTCTCCTACGAGCAGTACTTC. This sequence encodes CASSLLRADLSYEQYF.

This rearrangement joins TRBV5-5 to TRBJ1-6, with D unclear. Per the germline V gene, CDR1 is SGHKS and CDR2 is YYEKEE (reference sequence). Trimming pared 4 bases from V and 10 bases from J, leaving 18 bases between. The CDR3 is 15 residues long. CDR3 amino acids: CASSPDGGRSSPLHF. Here the CDR3 DNA reads TGTGCCAGCAGCCCCGATGGCGGGCGGAGCTCACCCCTCCACTTT.

This clonotype was observed once. This chain joins TRBV5-1 and TRBJ2-1; D is undetermined. The CDR3 totals 16 residues. Trimming removed 4 bases at V and 0 bases at J, with 14 bases between. Germline CDR1 is SGHRS and CDR2 is YFSETQ. This CDR3 reads CASSQGGGNSYNEQFF. CDR3 bases: TGCGCCAGCAGCCAAGGCGGCGGAAACTCCTACAATGAGCAGTTCTTC.

This chain links TRBV20-1 with TRBJ1-5; tentative D call: TRBD1 (6 bases). This CDR3 region has 14 residues. Trimming cost V 4 bases and J 13 bases, with 23 bases left between them. CDR1 and CDR2 from the germline V gene are DFQATT and SNEGSKA (reference sequence). The CDR3 nucleotides are TGCAGTGCTATCCCAGGCAGGGGCAATCAGTCTCAGCATTTT. Translation: CSAIPGRGNQSQHF.

This clonotype was counted many times. The rearrangement links TRBV12-5 to TRBJ2-1; D uncertain. Germline values: CDR1 LGHNT, CDR2 FRNRAP. The V end was cut by 2 bases, the J end by 0 bases, with 8 bases between. The CDR3 is made up of 15 amino acids. The CDR3 sequence is CASGLWPISYNEQFF. The CDR3 DNA sequence: TGTGCTAGTGGTTTGTGGCCCATCTCCTACAATGAGCAGTTCTTC.

With respect to this clonotype: A much more abundant neighbour one base away suggests this may be a read error. The chain uses TRBV7-7 and TRBJ2-1; D is ambiguous. Looked up from germline, CDR1 is SSHAT and CDR2 is FNYEAQ (reference sequence). This CDR3 has 13 residues. The CDR3 reads CASSLAPYNERFF. The CDR3 DNA reads TGTGCCAGCAGCTTAGCGCCCTACAATGAGCGGTTCTTC.

The chain recombines TRBV7-3 with TRBJ1-6; 9 nucleotides match TRBD1. The CDR3 length is 17 residues. J was trimmed by 7 bases and V by 3 bases; bases with no gene match: 10. Germline CDR1 reads SGHTA; CDR2 reads FQGTGA. The CDR3 reads CASSLMGQGPSNSPLHF. CDR3 nucleotide sequence: TGTGCCAGCAGCTTGATGGGACAGGGACCGTCAAATTCACCCCTCCACTTT.

This clonotype has ten or more counts. V and J are TRBV7-9 and TRBJ2-1, with 9 bases identical to TRBD2. Germline assignment: CDR1 SEHNR and CDR2 FQNEAQ (reference sequence). With 5 bases clipped from V and 4 bases from J, the junction kept 6 bases outside the gene matches. The CDR3 covers 15 residues. CDR3 amino acids: CASSPQTSGYNEQFF. The CDR3 region has the DNA TGTGCCAGCAGCCCACAGACTAGCGGATACAATGAGCAGTTCTTC.

The rearrangement uses TRBV3-1 and TRBJ1-2, with a possible D match to TRBD1 (6 bases). The CDR3 has 15 amino acids. CDR1 is LGHDT and CDR2 is YNNKEL in the germline V gene (reference sequence). V lost 0 bases to trimming and J lost 8 bases, with 16 bases between them. CDR3 sequence reads: CASSQDGTGMSGYTF. The CDR3 DNA sequence: TGTGCCAGCAGCCAAGATGGAACAGGGATGAGCGGCTACACCTTC.

This clonotype was seen ten or more times. The chain recombines TRBV11-3 with TRBJ2-1; D assignment may be TRBD1 or TRBD2 (5 bases each). Trimming took 9 bases from V and 7 from J, leaving 22 bases between them. This CDR3 has 15 residues. The germline V gene encodes CDR1 SGHNT and CDR2 YENEEA. The CDR3 here is CASAKGVASLNEQFF. The CDR3 bases are TGTGCCAGTGCTAAAGGGGTGGCTAGCTTAAATGAGCAGTTCTTC. Full variable domain (missing parts from reference TRBV11-3 and TRBJ2-1): EAGVVQSPRYKIIEKKQPVAFWCNPISGHNTLYWYLQNLGQGPELLIRYENEEAVDDSQLPKDRFSAERLKGVDSTLKIQPAELGDSAVYLCASAKGVASLNEQFFGPGTRLTVL.

This clonotype came up many times. The J gene is TRBJ2-1, the V gene TRBV6-5; TRBD1 might be the D (6 bases). Germline CDR1 MNHEY, CDR2 SVGAGI. With 0 bases removed from V and 1 base from J, the gap between germline ends came to 13 bases. This CDR3 is built from 17 residues. The CDR3 loop is CASSYSTTTGSYNEQFF. The CDR3 nucleotides read TGTGCCAGCAGTTACTCGACCACCACAGGGTCCTACAATGAGCAGTTCTTC.

The sample holds many counts of this clonotype. This chain joins TRBV28 and TRBJ2-3; a possible D gene is TRBD1 (5 bases). With 6 bases removed from V and 0 bases from J, the gap between germline ends came to 16 bases. This CDR3 is built from 16 residues. Germline V lookup: CDR1 MDHEN, CDR2 SYDVKM. As DNA, the CDR3 is TGTGCCAGCAGACTCGCTTTGGGGCGAAGCACAGATACGCAGTATTTT. This sequence encodes CASRLALGRSTDTQYF.

The genes are TRBV5-1 and TRBJ1-1; TRBD1 might be the D (5 bases). V lost 0 bases and J lost 3, with 9 bases in between. The CDR3 has 14 residues. CDR1 and CDR2 from the germline V gene are SGHRS and YFSETQ. CDR3 DNA: TGCGCCAGCAGCTTGGTGGTGGGGGACACTGAAGCTTTCTTT. Translated: CASSLVVGDTEAFF.

This clonotype was seen ten or more times. A read error may account for a junction end that differs from germline. The rearrangement joins TRBV5-1 to TRBJ2-5; D is possibly TRBD2 (6 bases). From germline, CDR1 is SGHRS and CDR2 YFSETQ. There are 12 residues in the CDR3. CDR3: CASSLAGETHYF. The CDR3 DNA reads TGCGCCAGCAGCTTGGCGGGGGAGACCCACTACTTC.

In its sample, this clonotype was seen many times. The chain carries TRBV5-1 and TRBJ2-6; D is perhaps TRBD1 (5 bases). The CDR3 length is 13 residues. Germline values: CDR1 SGHRS, CDR2 YFSETQ. The V end lost 6 bases, the J end lost 1 base, and 5 bases lay between the germline ends. The CDR3 region is CASTGSGANVLTF. CDR3 nucleotides: TGCGCCAGCACAGGGTCTGGGGCCAACGTCCTGACTTTC.

This clonotype was seen many times. This rearrangement joins TRBV7-9 to TRBJ1-4; TRBD1 matches at 7 bases. Germline V CDR1 and CDR2: SEHNR, FQNEAQ (reference sequence). V lost 6 bases and J lost 5; bases outside the gene matches: 9. The CDR3 has 15 residues. CDR3 sequence reads: CASSSWDRANEKLFF. Here the CDR3 DNA reads TGTGCCAGCAGTTCCTGGGACAGAGCCAATGAAAAACTGTTTTTT. Using reference TRBV7-9 and TRBJ1-4 for the parts outside the CDR3, the full variable domain is DTGVSQNPRHKITKRGQNVTFRCDPISEHNRLYWYRQTLGQGPEFLTYFQNEAQLEKSRLLSDRFSAERPKGSFSTLEIQRTEQGDSAMYLCASSSWDRANEKLFFGSGTQLSVL.

On this clonotype itself: This may be a read error: a much more frequent sequence differs by one nucleotide. The CDR3 protein is CASSLSLGYTF. CDR3 nucleotides: TGTGCCAGCAGCCTCTCCTTGGGCTACACCTTC. The rearrangement uses TRBV3-1 and TRBJ1-2; D is undetermined. Germline-derived CDR1 and CDR2 are LGHDT and YNNKEL (reference sequence). V lost 4 bases and J 8 bases, leaving 8 bases between the germline ends. The CDR3 is 11 residues long.

This clonotype was seen only a few times. This chain joins TRBV18 and TRBJ2-3; TRBD1 aligns across 8 bases. Trimming at V came to 3 bases and at J to 6 bases, leaving 8 bases not matched to a gene. The CDR3 extends over 15 amino acids. The germline CDR1 and CDR2 sequences are KGHSH and LQKENI. The CDR3 region has the DNA TGTGCCAGCTCACCCGGGCAGGGGGCGTTCGATACGCAGTATTTT. Encoded protein: CASSPGQGAFDTQYF.

Many counts were recorded for this clonotype. This chain connects TRBV7-2 to TRBJ2-7; 13 bases map to TRBD2. Losses at the gene ends were 0 bases for V and 5 bases for J; bases not matched to a gene: 10. This CDR3 region has 18 residues. Germline CDR1 SGHTA, CDR2 FQGNSA. The CDR3: CASSLAPGLAGWSNEQYF. The CDR3 DNA is TGTGCCAGCAGCTTAGCCCCGGGACTAGCGGGGTGGAGCAACGAGCAGTACTTC.

The table lists this clonotype with many counts. This chain links TRBV4-2 with TRBJ2-3; tentatively, D is TRBD2 (6 bases). With 0 bases removed from V and 2 bases from J, the gap between germline ends came to 9 bases. CDR3 length: 15 residues. Germline-derived CDR1 and CDR2 are LGHNA and YNFKEQ. The CDR3 protein is CASSQEGRLTDTQYF. DNA of the CDR3: TGTGCCAGCAGCCAAGAAGGGAGGCTCACAGATACGCAGTATTTT.